The 23 T cell receptor beta chains below come from one sample, sequenced in a study of a mutant IDH1 vaccine in newly diagnosed glioma (dated by TCRdb to about 2021). Libraries were constructed by the immunoSEQ multiplex PCR assay. In TCRdb, the immuneACCESS table is reduced to in-frame sequences with V and J assigned. These tables do not hold every clone; where another copy was compared, an unresolved V gene accounts for under half, and the others remain unexplained. The sample contains about 60,000 clones, 84% of them found a single time. Together, the top ten hold 3.6% of the sample. No cognate antigen is known for these TCRs. The label giving this sample's time point can be read as: week 11, during vaccination. Each vaccine dose was 300 ug of a 20-mer mutant IDH1 peptide in Montanide, given subcutaneously with topical imiquimod. The material was PBMCs, obtained from a glioma patient whose treatment included an IDH1 peptide vaccine. The receptors were sampled from a man younger than 45 with glioma.

The V gene is TRBV11-1, the J gene TRBJ2-3, with 10 nucleotides matching TRBD1. The CDR3 consists of 16 residues. V lost 2 bases, J lost 2 bases, and 4 bases stayed unmatched. The V gene's germline CDR1 is SGHAT and CDR2 FQDESV (reference sequence). CDR3 loop: CASSLYGTGATDTQYF. The CDR3 DNA reads TGTGCCAGCAGCTTATATGGGACAGGGGCCACAGATACGCAGTATTTT.

The table lists this clone with a few counts. The V call is TRBV9, the J call TRBJ2-2; 15 nucleotides align to TRBD2. Trimming cost V 4 bases and J 4 bases; bases outside gene matches: 5. The germline V gene has CDR1 SGDLS and CDR2 YYNGEE. The CDR3 extends over 17 amino acids. DNA for the CDR3: TGTGCCAGCAGCCGGACTAGCGGGGGGGCCGGCACCGGGGAGCTGTTTTTT. Its protein is CASSRTSGGAGTGELFF.

The V and J genes are TRBV10-3 and TRBJ2-6, with D possibly being TRBD1 or TRBD2 (5 bases each). V lost 4 bases to trimming and J lost 0 bases, with 13 bases between them. The CDR3 has 17 residues. Germline values: CDR1 ENHRY, CDR2 SYGVKD. Here the CDR3 reads CAISGDPRGSGANVLTF. The CDR3 coding sequence is TGTGCCATCAGTGGGGACCCACGTGGCTCTGGGGCCAACGTCCTGACTTTC.

The V call is TRBV30, the J call TRBJ1-3, with a weak D call TRBD1 (6 bases). Germline-derived CDR1 and CDR2 are GTSNPN and SVGIG (reference sequence). V was pared by 6 bases and J by 1 base, with 16 bases between. The CDR3 consists of 15 residues. CDR3: CACATGIVSGNTIYF. CDR3 nucleotides: TGTGCCTGCGCCACAGGGATAGTTTCTGGAAACACCATATATTTT.

In regard to this clone: The junction and the germline gene differ at one end; a read error may be behind it. The chain links TRBV19 to TRBJ1-5; tentative D call: TRBD1 (6 bases). This CDR3 has 19 amino acids. Germline V CDR1 and CDR2: LNHDA, SQIVND (reference sequence). CDR3: CASSIDRSARGRGKQPQHF. The DNA of the CDR3 is TGTGCCAGTAGTATAGATCGGTCGGCCCGGGGGCGCGGCAAACAGCCCCAGCATTTT.

V gene TRBV11-3 combines with J gene TRBJ2-3; D tentatively reads TRBD1 or TRBD2 (5 bases each). The CDR3 is 15 residues long. V lost 5 bases and J lost 3, with 15 bases in between. Per the germline V gene, CDR1 is SGHNT and CDR2 is YENEEA. CDR3 region: CASSRGFGTTDTQYF. CDR3 DNA: TGTGCCAGCAGCCGAGGGTTCGGGACGACAGATACGCAGTATTTT.

The chain joins TRBV2 to TRBJ2-6; TRBD1 agrees at 9 bases. The germline CDR1 and CDR2 sequences are SNHLY and FYNNEI. The length of the CDR3 is 16 residues. After removal of 8 bases from V and 0 bases from J, the junction contained 5 bases not matched to a gene. The CDR3 region is CASHRDRVSGANVLTF. The CDR3 DNA reads TGTGCCAGCCACCGGGACAGGGTCTCTGGGGCCAACGTCCTGACTTTC.

The V gene is TRBV14, the J gene TRBJ2-1; D ambiguous. The V and J ends lost 1 base and 10 bases respectively, with 11 bases between them. The CDR3 length is 13 residues. Germline CDR1 is SGHDN and CDR2 is FVKESK. The CDR3 spells CASSQVWLAEQFF. The DNA of the CDR3 is TGTGCCAGCAGCCAAGTTTGGCTGGCCGAGCAGTTCTTC.

V is TRBV5-4 and J is TRBJ1-1; no clear D. CDR1 and CDR2 (germline): SGHNT, YYREEE (reference sequence). The CDR3 loop spans 15 amino acids. V lost 2 bases, J lost 4 bases, and 15 bases lay in between. DNA for the CDR3: TGTGCCAGCAGCTTAGCAGGCGGAGGTCGCACTGAAGCTTTCTTT. Translating gives CASSLAGGGRTEAFF.

V gene TRBV7-9 combines with J gene TRBJ2-7; D is unclear. Germline CDR1 and CDR2: SEHNR and FQNEAQ (reference sequence). The CDR3 covers 16 residues. Trimming pared 5 bases from V and 3 bases from J, leaving 20 bases between. As DNA, the CDR3 is TGTGCCAGCAGCCAGCTGGAGAACAGCCCCATCTACGAGCAGTACTTC. This sequence encodes CASSQLENSPIYEQYF. The full variable domain, its missing parts supplied by reference TRBV7-9 and TRBJ2-7, is DTGVSQNPRHKITKRGQNVTFRCDPISEHNRLYWYRQTLGQGPEFLTYFQNEAQLEKSRLLSDRFSAERPKGSFSTLEIQRTEQGDSAMYLCASSQLENSPIYEQYFGPGTRLTVT.

The chain combines TRBV4-1 with TRBJ2-7; D might be TRBD1 or TRBD2, each matching 5 bases. Trimming shortened V by 0 bases and J by 0 bases, and 12 bases separated the two germline ends. The CDR3 sequence is 16 residues long. Germline V gene lookup returns CDR1 MGHRA and CDR2 YSYEKL. The CDR3 bases are TGCGCCAGCAGCCAAGAGTGGCCAGGGAGCTCCTACGAGCAGTACTTC. Translating gives CASSQEWPGSSYEQYF.

The chain recombines TRBV7-9 with TRBJ2-1, with D perhaps matching TRBD1 (5 bases). Germline loops: CDR1 SEHNR, CDR2 FQNEAQ (reference sequence). The CDR3 covers 14 residues. V gave up 5 bases and J gave up 5 bases, with 13 bases separating them. This CDR3 is CASSPSGIDNEQFF. In DNA, the CDR3 is TGTGCCAGCAGCCCCTCAGGGATCGACAATGAGCAGTTCTTC.

V gene TRBV5-4 combines with J gene TRBJ1-5, with D unresolved. Trimming cost V 4 bases and J 7 bases, with 9 bases left between them. The CDR3 covers 12 residues. Germline lookup yields CDR1 SGHNT and CDR2 YYREEE (reference sequence). The chain's CDR3 is CASSPFGQPQHF. The CDR3, as DNA: TGTGCCAGCAGCCCATTTGGCCAGCCCCAGCATTTT.

This clone was seen once. The chain joins TRBV27 to TRBJ2-1; D not resolved. Trimming removed 2 bases from V and 4 bases from J, with 18 bases in between. The CDR3 spans 17 residues. The germline V gene has CDR1 MNHEY and CDR2 SMNVEV (reference sequence). The DNA for the CDR3 is TGTGCCAGCAGTTTACCCCGTGGGATTATAGGTTACAATGAGCAGTTCTTC. This sequence encodes CASSLPRGIIGYNEQFF.

This clone has just a few counts. This chain joins TRBV19 and TRBJ1-2, with 7 bases that match TRBD1. Germline CDR1 LNHDA, CDR2 SQIVND (reference sequence). Germline trimming cut 2 bases from V and 8 bases from J; bases unmatched to any gene: 8. The CDR3 is 14 residues long. The DNA of the CDR3 is TGTGCCAGTAGTATACAACAGGGGAGAGACGGCTACACCTTC. This translates into CASSIQQGRDGYTF.

V and J are TRBV27 and TRBJ1-1; 8 nucleotides match TRBD1. Looked up from germline, CDR1 is MNHEY and CDR2 is SMNVEV (reference sequence). Trimming at V came to 4 bases and at J to 3 bases, leaving 4 bases not matched to a gene. The CDR3 has 14 residues. The CDR3 nucleotides read TGTGCCAGCAGTTCCACAGGGGGGGACACTGAAGCTTTCTTT. Translated: CASSSTGGDTEAFF.

The V call is TRBV5-4, the J call TRBJ2-7; D is possibly TRBD1 (7 bases). V was trimmed by 0 bases and J by 7 bases, leaving 14 bases between them. Germline V lookup: CDR1 SGHNT, CDR2 YYREEE (reference sequence). The CDR3 length is 14 residues. CDR3 sequence (DNA): TGTGCCAGCAGCTTGGCGATGACAGGGAGGGAGCAGTACTTC. Amino acid sequence: CASSLAMTGREQYF. Variable domain in full (rest from reference TRBV5-4 and TRBJ2-7): ETGVTQSPTHLIKTRGQQVTLRCSSQSGHNTVSWYQQALGQGPQFIFQYYREEENGRGNFPPRFSGLQFPNYSSELNVNALELDDSALYLCASSLAMTGREQYFGPGTRLTVT.

The rearrangement joins TRBV4-2 to TRBJ2-3; perhaps D is TRBD1 or TRBD2 (5 bases each). Germline-derived CDR1 and CDR2 are LGHNA and YNFKEQ. V was cut by 1 base and J by 4 bases, with 6 bases left in between. This CDR3 is built from 13 residues. DNA of the CDR3: TGTGCCAGCAGCCAAGGGGGACCAGATACGCAGTATTTT. This codes for CASSQGGPDTQYF.

A word on this clone: Other DNA sequences in this specimen translate into the identical CDR3. This chain connects TRBV5-1 to TRBJ2-7, with 9 positions matching TRBD2. After removal of 4 bases from V and 7 bases from J, the junction contained 9 bases not matched to a gene. Looked up from germline, CDR1 is SGHRS and CDR2 is YFSETQ. The CDR3 consists of 14 residues. In nucleotides, the CDR3 is TGCGCCAGCAGCGGCGGGGGGGCCGGCTATGAGCAGTACTTC. It encodes CASSGGGAGYEQYF.

This clone has a handful of counts. The genes are TRBV15 and TRBJ1-1; TRBD1 agrees at 11 bases. Losses at the gene ends were 2 bases for V and 7 bases for J; bases not matched to a gene: 6. Germline assignment: CDR1 LNHNV and CDR2 YYDKDF (reference sequence). CDR3 length equals 15 residues. For the CDR3, the DNA is TGTGCCACCAGCAGACGGACAGGGGGCCTGGATGAAGCTTTCTTT. Translating it yields CATSRRTGGLDEAFF.

The chain has TRBV28 and TRBJ1-1; D uncertain. Trimming pared 6 bases from V and 1 base from J, leaving 12 bases between. This CDR3 has 14 amino acids. CDR1 and CDR2 (germline): MDHEN, SYDVKM. The chain's CDR3 is CASSRGRPNTEAFF. The CDR3 DNA reads as TGTGCCAGCAGCCGAGGGCGGCCGAACACTGAAGCTTTCTTT.

The V gene is TRBV11-3, the J gene TRBJ2-3; no firm D call. V lost 5 bases to trimming and J lost 1 base, with 10 bases between them. In germline, CDR1 is SGHNT, CDR2 YENEEA. The CDR3 covers 14 residues. CDR3 in DNA: TGTGCCAGCAGCCCCCCCGACCGCACAGATACGCAGTATTTT. It specifies CASSPPDRTDTQYF.

The chain uses TRBV30 and TRBJ2-7, with TRBD2 identical over 7 bases. The trim removed 5 bases at V and 2 bases at J, leaving 6 bases unmatched. CDR1 GTSNPN and CDR2 SVGIG come from the germline V gene (reference sequence). The CDR3 runs to 13 residues. CDR3 sequence (DNA): TGTGCCTGGGACTACGGGGGGACCTACGAGCAGTACTTC. The encoded protein is CAWDYGGTYEQYF.